A single TCR beta chain is shown here with its context. Germline loops: CDR1 SGHRS, CDR2 YFSETQ. The CDR3 has 14 residues. Trimming took off 1 base at V and 0 bases at J, with 8 bases between the two ends. The sample originates from a study of shared clonotypes between healthy human individuals. Sequencing was performed with immunoSEQ multiplex PCR; in TCRdb, only in-frame clones are kept and a portion is missing. The table records roughly 2 million clones, around 96% of them present only once. Selected positively for CCR7 and CD45RO-negative, naive CD8 cells excluded terminally differentiated effector memory CD45RA+ cells.

The chain carries TRBV5-1 and TRBJ2-7, with D unresolved. Sequencing was done on a sample of naive CD8+ T cells sorted from blood. The sequence was collected from a man aged 18 to 29 in good health. CDR3 protein: CASSLTLPSYEQYF. For the CDR3, the DNA is TGCGCCAGCAGCTTGACCTTACCCTCCTACGAGCAGTACTTC.